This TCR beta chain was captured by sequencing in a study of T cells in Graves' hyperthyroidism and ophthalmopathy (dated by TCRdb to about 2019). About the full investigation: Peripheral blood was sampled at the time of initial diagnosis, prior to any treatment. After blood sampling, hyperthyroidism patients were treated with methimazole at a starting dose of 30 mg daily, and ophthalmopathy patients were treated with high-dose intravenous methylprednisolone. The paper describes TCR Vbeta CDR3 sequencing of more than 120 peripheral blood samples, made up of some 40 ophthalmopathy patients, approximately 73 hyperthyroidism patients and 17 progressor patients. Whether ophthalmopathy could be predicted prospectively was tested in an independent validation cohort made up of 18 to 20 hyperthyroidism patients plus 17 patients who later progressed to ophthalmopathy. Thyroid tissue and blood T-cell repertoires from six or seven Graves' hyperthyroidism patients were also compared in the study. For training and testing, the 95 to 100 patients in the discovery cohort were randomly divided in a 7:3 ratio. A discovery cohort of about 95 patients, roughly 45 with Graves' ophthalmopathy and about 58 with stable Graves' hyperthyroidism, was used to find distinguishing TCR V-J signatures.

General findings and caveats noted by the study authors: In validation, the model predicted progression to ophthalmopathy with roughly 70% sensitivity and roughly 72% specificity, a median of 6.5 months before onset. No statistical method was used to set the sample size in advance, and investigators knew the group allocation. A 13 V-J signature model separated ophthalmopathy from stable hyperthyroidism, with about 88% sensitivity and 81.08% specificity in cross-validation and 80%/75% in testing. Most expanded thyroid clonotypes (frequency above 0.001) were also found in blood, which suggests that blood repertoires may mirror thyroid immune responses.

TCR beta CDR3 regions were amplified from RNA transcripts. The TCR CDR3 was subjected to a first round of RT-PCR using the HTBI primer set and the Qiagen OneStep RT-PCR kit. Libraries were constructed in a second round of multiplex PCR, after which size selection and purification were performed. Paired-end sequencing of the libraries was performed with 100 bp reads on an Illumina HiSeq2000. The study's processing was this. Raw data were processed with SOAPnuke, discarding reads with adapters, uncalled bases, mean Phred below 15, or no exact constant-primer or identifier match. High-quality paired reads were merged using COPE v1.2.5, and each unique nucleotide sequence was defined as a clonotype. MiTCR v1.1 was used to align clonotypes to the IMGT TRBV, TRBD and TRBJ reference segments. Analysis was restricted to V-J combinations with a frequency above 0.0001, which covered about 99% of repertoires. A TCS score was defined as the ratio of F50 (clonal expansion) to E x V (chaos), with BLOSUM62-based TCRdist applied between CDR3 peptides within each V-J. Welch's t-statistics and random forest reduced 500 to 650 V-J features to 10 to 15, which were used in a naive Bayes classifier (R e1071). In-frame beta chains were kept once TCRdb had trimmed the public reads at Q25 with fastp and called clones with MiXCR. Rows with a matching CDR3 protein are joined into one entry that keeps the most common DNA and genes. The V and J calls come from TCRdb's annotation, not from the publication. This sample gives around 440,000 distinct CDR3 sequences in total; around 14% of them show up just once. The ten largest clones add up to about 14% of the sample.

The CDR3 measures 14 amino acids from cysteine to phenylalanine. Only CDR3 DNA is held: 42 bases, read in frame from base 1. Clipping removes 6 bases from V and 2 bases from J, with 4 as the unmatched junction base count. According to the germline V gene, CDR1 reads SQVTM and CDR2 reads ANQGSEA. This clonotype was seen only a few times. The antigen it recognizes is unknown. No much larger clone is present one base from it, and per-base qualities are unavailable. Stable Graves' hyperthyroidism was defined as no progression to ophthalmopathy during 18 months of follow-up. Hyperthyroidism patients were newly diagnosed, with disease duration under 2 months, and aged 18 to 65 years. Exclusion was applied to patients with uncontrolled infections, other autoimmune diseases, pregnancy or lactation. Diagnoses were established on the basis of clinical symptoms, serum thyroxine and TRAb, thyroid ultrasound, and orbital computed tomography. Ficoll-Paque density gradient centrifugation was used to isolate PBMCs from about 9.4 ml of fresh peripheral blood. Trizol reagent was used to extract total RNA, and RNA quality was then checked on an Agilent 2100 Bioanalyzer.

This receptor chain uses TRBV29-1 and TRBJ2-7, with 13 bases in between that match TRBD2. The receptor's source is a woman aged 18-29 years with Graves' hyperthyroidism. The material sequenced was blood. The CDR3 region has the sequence CSVELAGGAYEQYF. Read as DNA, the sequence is TGCAGCGTGGAACTAGCGGGAGGGGCCTACGAGCAGTACTTC.